Reported below is one TCR beta chain. The CDR3 extends over 15 amino acids. Germline V gene sequence: CDR1 SNHLY, CDR2 FYNNEI. V lost 6 bases and J lost 4; bases outside the gene matches: 9. The data were taken from a study of blood T cell repertoires in COVID-19. In the study overall: The analysed material was cDNA or gDNA that came from T cells, B-cell-depleted T cells, or PBMCs.

The assay was immunoSEQ multiplex PCR, and TCRdb's table has in-frame clones only and misses some. The profile covers 150,000 to 200,000 clones, with more than 75% appearing a single time and 4% to 5.5% taken by the ten largest. V gene TRBV2 combines with J gene TRBJ1-5; 7 bases map to TRBD1. Sequencing was performed on peripheral blood. The receptor was isolated from a human donor in a cohort sampled during active COVID-19. CDR3 region: CASSRDRDGNQPQHF. CDR3 in DNA: TGTGCCAGCAGCCGAGACAGGGATGGGAATCAGCCCCAGCATTTT.